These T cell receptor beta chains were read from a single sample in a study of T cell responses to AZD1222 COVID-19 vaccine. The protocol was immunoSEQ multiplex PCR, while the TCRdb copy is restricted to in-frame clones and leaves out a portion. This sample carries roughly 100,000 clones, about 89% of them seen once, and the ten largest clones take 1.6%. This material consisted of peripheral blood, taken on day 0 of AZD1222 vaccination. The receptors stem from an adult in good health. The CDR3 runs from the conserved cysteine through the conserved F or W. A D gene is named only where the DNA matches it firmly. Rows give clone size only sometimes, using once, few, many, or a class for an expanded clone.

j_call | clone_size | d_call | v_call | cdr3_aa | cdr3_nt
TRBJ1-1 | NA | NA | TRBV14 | CASSQDAGFNTEAFF | TGTGCCAGCAGCCAAGATGCCGGATTCAACACTGAAGCTTTCTTT
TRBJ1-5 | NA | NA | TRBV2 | CASSERSDQPQHF | TGTGCCAGCAGTGAACGATCTGATCAGCCCCAGCATTTT
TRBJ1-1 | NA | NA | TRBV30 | CAWSTRWGGRDTEAFF | TGTGCCTGGAGTACCCGGTGGGGGGGGCGTGACACTGAAGCTTTCTTT
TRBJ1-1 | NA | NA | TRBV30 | CAWSGTARAFF | TGTGCCTGGAGTGGGACCGCCCGAGCTTTCTTT
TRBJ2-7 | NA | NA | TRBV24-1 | CATSDFPHHQSVIIAEPSYEQYF | TGTGCCACCAGTGATTTCCCCCACCATCAATCTGTTATTATAGCGGAACCTTCCTACGAGCAGTACTTC
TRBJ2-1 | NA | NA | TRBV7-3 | CASSRTSYDEQFF | TGTGCCAGCAGCCGAACTAGCTACGATGAGCAGTTCTTC
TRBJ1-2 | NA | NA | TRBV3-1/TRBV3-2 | CASSHAANNYGYTF | TGTGCCAGCAGCCACGCTGCTAATAACTATGGCTACACCTTC
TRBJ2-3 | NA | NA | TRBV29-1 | CSVTIPGNTQYF | TGCAGCGTCACGATTCCGGGAAATACGCAGTATTTT
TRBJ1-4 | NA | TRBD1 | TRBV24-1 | CATSEPGGGSEKLFF | TGTGCCACCAGTGAACCAGGGGGCGGGAGTGAAAAACTGTTTTTT
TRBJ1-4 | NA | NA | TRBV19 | CASSIGSGPNEKLFF | TGTGCCAGTAGTATTGGTTCGGGACCAAACGAAAAACTGTTTTTT
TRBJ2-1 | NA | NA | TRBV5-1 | CASSSQGSNNEQFF | TGCGCCAGCAGCTCTCAGGGGTCCAACAATGAGCAGTTCTTC
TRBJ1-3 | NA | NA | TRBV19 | CASSIDSSGNTIYF | TGTGCCAGTAGTATAGACAGCTCTGGAAACACCATATATTTT
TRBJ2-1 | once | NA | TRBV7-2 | CASSLIGDPNEQFF | TGTGCCAGCAGCTTAATTGGGGACCCCAATGAGCAGTTCTTC
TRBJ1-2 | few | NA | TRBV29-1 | CSGGYAQGYGYTF | TGCAGCGGTGGATACGCCCAGGGCTATGGCTACACCTTC
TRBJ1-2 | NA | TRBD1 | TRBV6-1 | CASSEGRDRGGYTF | TGTGCCAGCAGTGAAGGGCGGGACAGGGGTGGCTACACCTTC
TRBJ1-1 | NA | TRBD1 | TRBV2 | CASSEVRGRNTEAFF | TGTGCCAGCAGTGAAGTGAGGGGGCGGAACACTGAAGCTTTCTTT
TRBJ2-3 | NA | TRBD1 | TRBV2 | CASSESGQGADTQYF | TGTGCCAGCAGTGAATCGGGACAGGGGGCAGATACGCAGTATTTT
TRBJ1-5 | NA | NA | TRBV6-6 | CASSPGTQPQHF | TGTGCCAGCAGTCCAGGAACGCAGCCCCAGCATTTT
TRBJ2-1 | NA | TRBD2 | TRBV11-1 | CATRTSGYNEQFF | TGTGCCACTCGGACTAGCGGGTACAATGAGCAGTTCTTC
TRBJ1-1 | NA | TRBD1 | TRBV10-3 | CAISLGQGGMNTEAFF | TGTGCCATCAGTTTGGGACAGGGTGGCATGAACACTGAAGCTTTCTTT
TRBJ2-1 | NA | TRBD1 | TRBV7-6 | CASSLDPTGGKFF | TGTGCCAGCAGCTTAGACCCTACAGGGGGCAAGTTCTTC
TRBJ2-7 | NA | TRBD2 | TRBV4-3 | CASSQDTAVGGGATYEQYF | TGCGCCAGCAGCCAAGATACGGCGGTCGGCGGGGGGGCGACCTACGAGCAGTACTTC
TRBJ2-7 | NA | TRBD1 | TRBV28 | CASSTGDRGLYEQYF | TGTGCCAGCAGCACTGGGGACAGGGGTCTCTACGAGCAGTACTTC
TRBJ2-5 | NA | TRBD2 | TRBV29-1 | CSVEVSGLSGGAETQYF | TGCAGCGTTGAAGTCTCTGGACTAAGCGGGGGGGCAGAGACCCAGTACTTC
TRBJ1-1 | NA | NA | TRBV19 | CASSPNLQTEAFF | TGTGCCAGTAGTCCGAACCTCCAGACTGAAGCTTTCTTT
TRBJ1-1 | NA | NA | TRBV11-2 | CASSFPNTEAFF | TGTGCCAGCAGCTTTCCGAACACTGAAGCTTTCTTT
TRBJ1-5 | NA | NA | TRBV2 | CASSEARGNQPQHF | TGTGCCAGCAGTGAAGCTCGGGGCAATCAGCCCCAGCATTTT
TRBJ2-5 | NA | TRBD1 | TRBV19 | CASSIRATGTPETQYF | TGTGCCAGTAGTATCCGCGCGACAGGGACCCCAGAGACCCAGTACTTC
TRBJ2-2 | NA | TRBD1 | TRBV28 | CASSFFQGAEDTGELFF | TGTGCCAGCAGTTTTTTCCAGGGGGCTGAAGACACCGGGGAGCTGTTTTTT
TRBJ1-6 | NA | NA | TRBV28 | CASSFFGQRDSPLHF | TGTGCCAGCAGTTTTTTTGGGCAGCGGGACTCACCCCTCCACTTT
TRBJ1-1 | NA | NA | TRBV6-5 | CANREVTTEAFF | TGTGCCAACAGGGAGGTGACTACTGAAGCTTTCTTT
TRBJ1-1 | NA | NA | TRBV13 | CASSFYLGTEAFF | TGTGCCAGCAGCTTTTACCTGGGCACTGAAGCTTTCTTT